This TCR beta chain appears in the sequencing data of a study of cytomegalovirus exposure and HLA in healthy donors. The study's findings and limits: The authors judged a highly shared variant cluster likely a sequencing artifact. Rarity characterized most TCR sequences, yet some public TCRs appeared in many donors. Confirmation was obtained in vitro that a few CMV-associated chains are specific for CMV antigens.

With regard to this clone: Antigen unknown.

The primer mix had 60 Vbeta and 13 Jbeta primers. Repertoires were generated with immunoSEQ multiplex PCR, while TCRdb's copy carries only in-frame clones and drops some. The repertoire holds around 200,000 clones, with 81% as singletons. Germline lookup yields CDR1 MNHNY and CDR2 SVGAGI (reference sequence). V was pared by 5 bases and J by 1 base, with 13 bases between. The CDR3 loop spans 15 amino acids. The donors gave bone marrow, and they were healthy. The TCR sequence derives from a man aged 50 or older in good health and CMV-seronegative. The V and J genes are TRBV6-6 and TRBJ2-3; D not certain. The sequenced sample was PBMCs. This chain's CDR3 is CASSLPWQGTDTQYF. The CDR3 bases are TGTGCCAGCAGTCTACCGTGGCAGGGCACAGATACGCAGTATTTT.